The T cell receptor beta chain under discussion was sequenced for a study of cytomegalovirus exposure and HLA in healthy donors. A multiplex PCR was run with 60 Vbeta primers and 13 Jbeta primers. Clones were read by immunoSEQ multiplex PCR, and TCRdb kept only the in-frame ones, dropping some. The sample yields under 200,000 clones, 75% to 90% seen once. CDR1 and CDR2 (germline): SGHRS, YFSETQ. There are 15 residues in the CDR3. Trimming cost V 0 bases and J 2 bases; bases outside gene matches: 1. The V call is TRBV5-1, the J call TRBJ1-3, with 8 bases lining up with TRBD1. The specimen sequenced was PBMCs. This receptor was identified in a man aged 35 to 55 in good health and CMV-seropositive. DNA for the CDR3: TGCGCCAGCAGCTTGGTACAGGGGGCTGGAAACACCATATATTTT. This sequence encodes CASSLVQGAGNTIYF.